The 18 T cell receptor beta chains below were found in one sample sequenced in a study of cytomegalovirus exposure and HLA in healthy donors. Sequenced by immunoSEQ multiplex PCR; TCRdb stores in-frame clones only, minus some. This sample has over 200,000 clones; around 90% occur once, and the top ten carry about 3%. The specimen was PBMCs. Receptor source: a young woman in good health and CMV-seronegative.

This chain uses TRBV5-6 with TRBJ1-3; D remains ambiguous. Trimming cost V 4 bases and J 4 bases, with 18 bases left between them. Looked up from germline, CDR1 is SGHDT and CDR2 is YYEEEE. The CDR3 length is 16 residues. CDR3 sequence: CASSRSLRHSGNTIYF. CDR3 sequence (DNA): TGTGCCAGCAGCCGTTCACTCAGGCATTCGGGAAACACCATATATTTT.

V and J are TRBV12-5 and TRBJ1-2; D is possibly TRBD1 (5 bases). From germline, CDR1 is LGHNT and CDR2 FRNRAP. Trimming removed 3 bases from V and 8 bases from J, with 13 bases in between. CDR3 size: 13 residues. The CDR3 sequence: CASGLNQGGGYTF. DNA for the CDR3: TGTGCTAGTGGTTTAAATCAGGGAGGAGGCTACACCTTC.

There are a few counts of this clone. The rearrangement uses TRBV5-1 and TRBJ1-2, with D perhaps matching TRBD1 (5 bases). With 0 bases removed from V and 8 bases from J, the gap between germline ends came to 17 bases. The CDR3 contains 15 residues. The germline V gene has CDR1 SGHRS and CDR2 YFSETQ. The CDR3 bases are TGCGCCAGCAGCTTGGAGGCAGGGAATGAAGGAGGCTACACCTTC. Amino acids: CASSLEAGNEGGYTF.

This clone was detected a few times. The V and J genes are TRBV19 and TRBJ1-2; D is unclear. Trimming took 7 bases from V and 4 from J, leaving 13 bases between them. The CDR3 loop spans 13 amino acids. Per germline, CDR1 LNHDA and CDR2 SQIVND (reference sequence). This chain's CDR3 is CASTAGRPYGYTF. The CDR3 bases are TGTGCCAGTACCGCGGGGAGGCCCTATGGCTACACCTTC. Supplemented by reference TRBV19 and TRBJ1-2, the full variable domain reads DGGITQSPKYLFRKEGQNVTLSCEQNLNHDAMYWYRQDPGQGLRLIYYSQIVNDFQKGDIAEGYSVSREKKESFPLTVTSAQKNPTAFYLCASTAGRPYGYTFGSGTRLTVV.

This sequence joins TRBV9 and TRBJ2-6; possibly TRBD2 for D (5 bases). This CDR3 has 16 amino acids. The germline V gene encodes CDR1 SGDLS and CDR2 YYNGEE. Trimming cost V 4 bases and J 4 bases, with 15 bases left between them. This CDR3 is CASSPRTGAGANVLTF. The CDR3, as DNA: TGTGCCAGCAGCCCCCGGACTGGAGCCGGGGCCAACGTCCTGACTTTC. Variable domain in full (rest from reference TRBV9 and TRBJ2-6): DSGVTQTPKHLITATGQRVTLRCSPRSGDLSVYWYQQSLDQGLQFLIQYYNGEERAKGNILERFSAQQFPDLHSELNLSSLELGDSALYFCASSPRTGAGANVLTFGAGSRLTVL.

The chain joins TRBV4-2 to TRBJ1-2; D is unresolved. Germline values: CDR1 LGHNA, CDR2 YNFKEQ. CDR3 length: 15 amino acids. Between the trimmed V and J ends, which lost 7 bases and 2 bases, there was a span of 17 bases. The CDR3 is CASKKSFGSNYGYTF. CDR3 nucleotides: TGTGCCAGCAAGAAATCGTTCGGTTCGAACTATGGCTACACCTTC.

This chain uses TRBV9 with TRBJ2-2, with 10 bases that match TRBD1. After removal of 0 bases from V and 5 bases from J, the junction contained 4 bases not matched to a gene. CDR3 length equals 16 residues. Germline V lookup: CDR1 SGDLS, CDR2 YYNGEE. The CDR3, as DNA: TGTGCCAGCAGCGTAGCGCCGGGACAGGGGACCGGGGAGCTGTTTTTT. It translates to CASSVAPGQGTGELFF.

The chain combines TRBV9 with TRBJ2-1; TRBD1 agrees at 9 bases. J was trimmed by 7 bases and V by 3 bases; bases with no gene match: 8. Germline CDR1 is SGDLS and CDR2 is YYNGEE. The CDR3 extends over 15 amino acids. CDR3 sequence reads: CASSGGGQGGNEQFF. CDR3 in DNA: TGTGCCAGCAGCGGGGGGGGACAGGGAGGAAATGAGCAGTTCTTC.

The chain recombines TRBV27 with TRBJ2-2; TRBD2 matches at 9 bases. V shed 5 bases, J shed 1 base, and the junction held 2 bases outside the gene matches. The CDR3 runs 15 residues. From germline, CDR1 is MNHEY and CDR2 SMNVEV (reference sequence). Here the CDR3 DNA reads TGTGCCAGCAGTCTGACTAGCGGGAACACCGGGGAGCTGTTTTTT. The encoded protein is CASSLTSGNTGELFF.

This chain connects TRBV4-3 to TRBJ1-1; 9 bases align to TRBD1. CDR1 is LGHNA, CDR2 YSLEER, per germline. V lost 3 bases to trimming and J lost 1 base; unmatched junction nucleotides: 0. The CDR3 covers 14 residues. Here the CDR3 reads CASSQTGGNTEAFF. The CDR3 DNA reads TGCGCCAGCAGCCAGACAGGGGGGAACACTGAAGCTTTCTTT.

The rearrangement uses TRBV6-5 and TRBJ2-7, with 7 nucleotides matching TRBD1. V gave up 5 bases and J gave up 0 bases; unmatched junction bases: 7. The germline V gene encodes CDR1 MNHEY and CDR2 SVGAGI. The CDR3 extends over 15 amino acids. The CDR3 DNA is TGTGCCAGCAGTCCCGACAGGGAGAGCTCCTACGAGCAGTACTTC. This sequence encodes CASSPDRESSYEQYF.

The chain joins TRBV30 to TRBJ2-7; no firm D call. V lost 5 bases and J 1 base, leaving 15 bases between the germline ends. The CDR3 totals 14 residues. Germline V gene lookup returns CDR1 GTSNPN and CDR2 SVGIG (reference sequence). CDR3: CAWEAEGNSYEQYF. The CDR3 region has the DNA TGTGCCTGGGAGGCGGAAGGTAATTCCTACGAGCAGTACTTC.

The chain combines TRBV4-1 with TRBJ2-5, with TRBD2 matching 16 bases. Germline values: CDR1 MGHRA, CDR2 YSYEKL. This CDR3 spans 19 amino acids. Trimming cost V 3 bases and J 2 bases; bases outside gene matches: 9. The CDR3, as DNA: TGCGCCAGCAGCCACCCGGGACTAGCGGGAGGGCCCGGACAAGAGACCCAGTACTTC. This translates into CASSHPGLAGGPGQETQYF.

DNA of the CDR3: TGTGCCTGGGCGACAGGGAGCGAGACCCAGTACTTC. This translates into CAWATGSETQYF. The rearrangement joins TRBV30 to TRBJ2-5, with 7 bases identical to TRBD1. The CDR3 consists of 12 residues. Germline V CDR1 and CDR2: GTSNPN, SVGIG (reference sequence). V lost 5 bases, J lost 5 bases, and 5 bases stayed unmatched. The full variable domain, completed using reference TRBV30 and TRBJ2-5, is SQTIHQWPATLVQPVGSPLSLECTVEGTSNPNLYWYRQAAGRGLQLLFYSVGIGQISSEVPQNLSASRPQDRQFILSSKKLLLSDSGFYLCAWATGSETQYFGPGTRLLVL.

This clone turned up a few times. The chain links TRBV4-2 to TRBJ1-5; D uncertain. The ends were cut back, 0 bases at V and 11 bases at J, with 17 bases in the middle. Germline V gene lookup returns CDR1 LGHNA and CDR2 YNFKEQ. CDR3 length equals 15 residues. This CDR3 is CASSQDYPLVRAQHF. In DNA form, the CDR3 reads TGTGCCAGCAGCCAAGATTATCCCCTTGTGAGAGCCCAGCATTTT.

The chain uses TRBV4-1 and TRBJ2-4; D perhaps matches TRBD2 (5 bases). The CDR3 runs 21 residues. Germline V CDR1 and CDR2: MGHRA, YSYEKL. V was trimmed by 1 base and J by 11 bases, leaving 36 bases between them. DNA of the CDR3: TGCGCCAGCAGCCAAGTCCCAAGAAACGTGATAGTAGCTAGATGGGGAGCACTTCAGTACTTC. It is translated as CASSQVPRNVIVARWGALQYF.

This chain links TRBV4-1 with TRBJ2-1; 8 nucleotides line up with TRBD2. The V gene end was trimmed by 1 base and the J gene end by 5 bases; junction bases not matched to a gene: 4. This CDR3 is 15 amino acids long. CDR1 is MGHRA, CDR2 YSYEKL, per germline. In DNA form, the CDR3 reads TGCGCCAGCAGCCAAGGACTAGCGTCCAACAATGAGCAGTTCTTC. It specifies CASSQGLASNNEQFF.

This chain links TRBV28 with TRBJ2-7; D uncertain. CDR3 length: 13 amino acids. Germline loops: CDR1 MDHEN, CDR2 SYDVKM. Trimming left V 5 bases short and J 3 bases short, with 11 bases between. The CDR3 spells CASSHSMSYEQYF. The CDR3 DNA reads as TGTGCCAGCAGTCATAGCATGAGCTACGAGCAGTACTTC. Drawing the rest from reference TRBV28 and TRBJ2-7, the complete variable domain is DVKVTQSSRYLVKRTGEKVFLECVQDMDHENMFWYRQDPGLGLRLIYFSYDVKMKEKGDIPEGYSVSREKKERFSLILESASTNQTSMYLCASSHSMSYEQYFGPGTRLTVT.